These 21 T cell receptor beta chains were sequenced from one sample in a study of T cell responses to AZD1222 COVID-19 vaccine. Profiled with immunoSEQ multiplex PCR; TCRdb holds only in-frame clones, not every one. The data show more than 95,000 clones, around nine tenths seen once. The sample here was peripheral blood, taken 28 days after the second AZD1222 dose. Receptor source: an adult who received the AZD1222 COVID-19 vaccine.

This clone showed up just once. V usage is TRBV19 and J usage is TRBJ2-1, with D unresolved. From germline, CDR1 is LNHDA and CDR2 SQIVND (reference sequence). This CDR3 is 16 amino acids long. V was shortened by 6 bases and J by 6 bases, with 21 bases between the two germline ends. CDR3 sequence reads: CASSKLLRNWANEQFF. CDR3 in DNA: TGTGCCAGTAGCAAACTGCTTAGGAACTGGGCCAATGAGCAGTTCTTC.

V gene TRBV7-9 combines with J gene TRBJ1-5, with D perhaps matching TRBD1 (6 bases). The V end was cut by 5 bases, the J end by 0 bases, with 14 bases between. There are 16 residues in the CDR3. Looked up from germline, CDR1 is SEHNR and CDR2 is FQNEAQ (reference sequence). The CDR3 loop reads CASSLTGSLSNQPQHF. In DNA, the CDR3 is TGTGCCAGCAGCCTGACAGGATCCCTTAGCAATCAGCCCCAGCATTTT.

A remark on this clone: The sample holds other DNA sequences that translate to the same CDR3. CDR3 sequence: CASSWGRNTEAFF. In DNA form, the CDR3 reads TGTGCCAGCAGCTGGGGAAGAAACACTGAAGCTTTCTTT. This chain joins TRBV5-5 and TRBJ1-1, with D uncertain. Per the germline V gene, CDR1 is SGHKS and CDR2 is YYEKEE (reference sequence). V lost 3 bases and J lost 2, with 8 bases in between. The CDR3 runs 13 residues.

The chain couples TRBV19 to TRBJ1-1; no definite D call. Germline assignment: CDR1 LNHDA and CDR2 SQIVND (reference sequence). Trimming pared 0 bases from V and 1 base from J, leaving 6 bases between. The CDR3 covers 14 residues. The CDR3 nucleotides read TGTGCCAGTAGTATAGAGTGGACGAACACTGAAGCTTTCTTT. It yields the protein CASSIEWTNTEAFF.

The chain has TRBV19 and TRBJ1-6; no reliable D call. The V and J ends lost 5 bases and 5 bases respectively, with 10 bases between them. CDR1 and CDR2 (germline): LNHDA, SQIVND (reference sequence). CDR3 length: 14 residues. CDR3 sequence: CASSLRTDNSPLHF. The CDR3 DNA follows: TGTGCCAGTAGTCTTCGGACGGATAATTCACCCCTCCACTTT. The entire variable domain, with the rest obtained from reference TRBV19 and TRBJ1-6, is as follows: DGGITQSPKYLFRKEGQNVTLSCEQNLNHDAMYWYRQDPGQGLRLIYYSQIVNDFQKGDIAEGYSVSREKKESFPLTVTSAQKNPTAFYLCASSLRTDNSPLHFGNGTRLTVT.

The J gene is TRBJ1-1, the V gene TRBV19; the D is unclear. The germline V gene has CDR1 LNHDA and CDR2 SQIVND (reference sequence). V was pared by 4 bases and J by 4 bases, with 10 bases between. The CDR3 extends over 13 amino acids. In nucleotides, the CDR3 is TGTGCCAGTAGTAGTGCCTATAGCACTGAAGCTTTCTTT. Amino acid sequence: CASSSAYSTEAFF. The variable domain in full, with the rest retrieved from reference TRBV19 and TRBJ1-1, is DGGITQSPKYLFRKEGQNVTLSCEQNLNHDAMYWYRQDPGQGLRLIYYSQIVNDFQKGDIAEGYSVSREKKESFPLTVTSAQKNPTAFYLCASSSAYSTEAFFGQGTRLTVV.

CDR3 coding DNA: TGTGCCAGCAGCTTAGGGACTAGCAGTTCCTCCTACGAGCAGTACTTC. Translating gives CASSLGTSSSSYEQYF. V and J are TRBV11-2 and TRBJ2-7; TRBD2 matches 8 bases. The CDR3 consists of 16 residues. V trimming: 1 base; J trimming: 0 bases; junction bases outside the gene matches: 5. CDR1 SGHAT and CDR2 FQNNGV come from the germline V gene.

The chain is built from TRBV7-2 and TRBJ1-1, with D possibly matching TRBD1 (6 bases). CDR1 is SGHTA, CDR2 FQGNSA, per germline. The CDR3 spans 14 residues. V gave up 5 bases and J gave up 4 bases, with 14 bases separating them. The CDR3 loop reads CASSKDSLLTEAFF. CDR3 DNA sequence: TGTGCCAGCAGCAAGGACAGTTTGCTCACTGAAGCTTTCTTT.

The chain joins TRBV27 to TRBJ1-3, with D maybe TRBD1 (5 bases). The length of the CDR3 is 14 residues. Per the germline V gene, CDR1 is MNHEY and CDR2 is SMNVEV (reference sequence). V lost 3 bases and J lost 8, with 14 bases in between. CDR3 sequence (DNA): TGTGCCAGCAGTTTTTCGGGGGTGGGGGACACCATATATTTT. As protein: CASSFSGVGDTIYF.

The DNA for the CDR3 is TGTGCCAGCTCACCAAGCAGGAACCAAGAGACCCAGTACTTC. Translated: CASSPSRNQETQYF. The V call is TRBV18, the J call TRBJ2-5; D unclear. V was pared by 2 bases and J by 0 bases, with 7 bases between. Germline CDR1 is KGHSH and CDR2 is LQKENI. The CDR3 is made up of 14 amino acids.

This CDR3 reads CASSREAGNNYGYTF. CDR3 coding DNA: TGTGCCAGCAGCCGAGAGGCGGGGAATAACTATGGCTACACCTTC. The rearrangement links TRBV4-2 to TRBJ1-2, with D hard to call. Germline V gene lookup returns CDR1 LGHNA and CDR2 YNFKEQ. The CDR3 contains 15 residues. Trimming took 4 bases from V and 1 from J, leaving 13 bases between them.

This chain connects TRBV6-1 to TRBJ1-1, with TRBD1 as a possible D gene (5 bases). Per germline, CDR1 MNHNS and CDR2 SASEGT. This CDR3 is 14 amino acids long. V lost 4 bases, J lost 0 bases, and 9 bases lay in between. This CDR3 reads CASSATEMNTEAFF. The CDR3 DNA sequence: TGTGCCAGCAGTGCGACAGAGATGAACACTGAAGCTTTCTTT.

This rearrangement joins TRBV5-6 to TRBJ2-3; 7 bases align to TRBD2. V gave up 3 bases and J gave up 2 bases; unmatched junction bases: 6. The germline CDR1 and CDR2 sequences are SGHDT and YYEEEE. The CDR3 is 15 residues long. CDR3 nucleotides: TGTGCCAGCAGCTGGGGGGGTGGTTCCACAGATACGCAGTATTTT. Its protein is CASSWGGGSTDTQYF.

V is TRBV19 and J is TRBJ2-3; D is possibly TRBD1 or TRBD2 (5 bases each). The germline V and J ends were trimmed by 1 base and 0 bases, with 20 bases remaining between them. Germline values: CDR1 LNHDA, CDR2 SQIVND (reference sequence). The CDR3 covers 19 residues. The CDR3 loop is CASSIARSSRDASTDTQYF. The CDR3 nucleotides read TGTGCCAGTAGTATAGCAAGGTCATCGAGGGACGCTAGCACAGATACGCAGTATTTT.

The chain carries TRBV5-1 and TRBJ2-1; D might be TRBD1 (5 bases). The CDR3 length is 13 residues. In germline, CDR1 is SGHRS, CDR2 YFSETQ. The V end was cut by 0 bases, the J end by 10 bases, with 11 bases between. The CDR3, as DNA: TGCGCCAGCAGCTTGGCCCAGGGTTTGGAGCAGTTCTTC. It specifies CASSLAQGLEQFF. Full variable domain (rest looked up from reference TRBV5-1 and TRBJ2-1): KAGVTQTPRYLIKTRGQQVTLSCSPISGHRSVSWYQQTPGQGLQFLFEYFSETQRNKGNFPGRFSGRQFSNSRSEMNVSTLELGDSALYLCASSLAQGLEQFFGPGTRLTVL.

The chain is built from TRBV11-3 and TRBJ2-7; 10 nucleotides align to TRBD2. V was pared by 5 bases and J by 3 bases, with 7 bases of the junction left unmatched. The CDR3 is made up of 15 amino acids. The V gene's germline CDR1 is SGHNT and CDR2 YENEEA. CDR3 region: CASSPRTSGVYEQYF. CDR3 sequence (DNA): TGTGCCAGCAGCCCCCGGACTAGCGGAGTCTACGAGCAGTACTTC.

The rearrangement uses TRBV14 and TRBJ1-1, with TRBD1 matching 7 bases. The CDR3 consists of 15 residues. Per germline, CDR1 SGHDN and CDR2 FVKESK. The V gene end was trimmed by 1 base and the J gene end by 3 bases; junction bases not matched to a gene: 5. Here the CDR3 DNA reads TGTGCCAGCAGCCAAGTAGGTCAGGGGGACACTGAAGCTTTCTTT. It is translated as CASSQVGQGDTEAFF.

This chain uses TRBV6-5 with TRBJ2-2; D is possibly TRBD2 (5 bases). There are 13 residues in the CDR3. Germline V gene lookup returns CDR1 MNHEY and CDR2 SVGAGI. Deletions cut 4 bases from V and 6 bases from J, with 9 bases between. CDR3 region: CASSSDGAGELFF. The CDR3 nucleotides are TGTGCCAGCAGTTCGGACGGGGCCGGGGAGCTGTTTTTT.

For the CDR3, the DNA is TGTGCCAGTGGAAGGGGAGGGTATGGCTACACCTTC. Amino acids: CASGRGGYGYTF. J is TRBJ1-2 and V is TRBV19; TRBD1 might be the D (5 bases). This CDR3 is 12 amino acids long. V was clipped by 8 bases and J by 5 bases, with 12 bases between them. Germline CDR1 and CDR2: LNHDA and SQIVND (reference sequence).

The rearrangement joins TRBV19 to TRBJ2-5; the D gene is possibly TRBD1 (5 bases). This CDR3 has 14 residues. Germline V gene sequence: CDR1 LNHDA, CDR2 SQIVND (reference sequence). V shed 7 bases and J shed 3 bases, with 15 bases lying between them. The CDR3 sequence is CASTDGQMEETQYF. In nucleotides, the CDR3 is TGTGCCAGTACCGATGGACAAATGGAAGAGACCCAGTACTTC.

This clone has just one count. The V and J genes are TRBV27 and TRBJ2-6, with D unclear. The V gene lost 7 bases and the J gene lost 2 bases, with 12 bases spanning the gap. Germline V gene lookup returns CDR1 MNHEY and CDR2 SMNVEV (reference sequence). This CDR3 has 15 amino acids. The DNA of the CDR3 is TGTGCCAGCACCAAGGACGACCCTGGGGCCAACGTCCTGACTTTC. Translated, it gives CASTKDDPGANVLTF.